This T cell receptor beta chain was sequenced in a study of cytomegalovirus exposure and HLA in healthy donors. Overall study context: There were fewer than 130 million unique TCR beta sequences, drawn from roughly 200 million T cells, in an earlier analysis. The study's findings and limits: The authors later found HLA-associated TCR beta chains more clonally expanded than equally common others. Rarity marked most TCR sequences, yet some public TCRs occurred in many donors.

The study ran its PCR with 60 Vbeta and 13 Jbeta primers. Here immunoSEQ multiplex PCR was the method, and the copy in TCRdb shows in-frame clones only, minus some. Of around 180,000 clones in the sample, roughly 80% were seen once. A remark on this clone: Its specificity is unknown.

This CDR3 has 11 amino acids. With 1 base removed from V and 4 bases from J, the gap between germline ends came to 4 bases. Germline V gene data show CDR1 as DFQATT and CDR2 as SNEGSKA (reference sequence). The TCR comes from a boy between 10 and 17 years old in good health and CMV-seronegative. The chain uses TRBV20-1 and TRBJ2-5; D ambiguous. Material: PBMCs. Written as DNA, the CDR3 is TGCAGTGCTAGAGGAGTAGAGACCCAGTACTTC. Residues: CSARGVETQYF.